This TCR beta chain was captured by sequencing in a study of long-term antiretroviral therapy in people with HIV. Turning to the study itself: Collection dates of the earliest samples fall about a decade before the 2015 immediate-ART recommendation.

Points from the study as a whole: Someone took the blood between about 2004 and 2018, maybe while older ART regimens were in use.

Investigators performed immunoSEQ version v3.0 at survey level. Profiling relied on immunoSEQ multiplex PCR, and the TCRdb table lists in-frame clones only, not all of them. The sample lists 30,000 or so clones, over 75% occurring once. About this clone: Its antigen remains unidentified.

The CDR3 has 15 residues. Germline CDR1 SGHRS, CDR2 YFSETQ. Trimming cost V 3 bases and J 7 bases; bases outside gene matches: 7. This sequence originates from a woman aged 40 to 50 with HIV. The V call is TRBV5-1, the J call TRBJ2-1, with 10 bases matching TRBD2. The sample consisted of unsorted PBMCs, taken 5.2 years after starting antiretroviral therapy. CDR3 in amino acids: CASSSLAGVENEQFF. CDR3 DNA: TGCGCCAGCAGCTCCCTAGCGGGAGTGGAAAATGAGCAGTTCTTC.